Listed below are T cell receptor beta chains from one sample, sequenced in a study of T cells in Graves' hyperthyroidism and ophthalmopathy. One entry per CDR3 protein results from TCRdb running MiXCR on the multiplex PCR reads. The data contain under 550,000 distinct CDR3 sequences, just under 20% of them singletons. The sequenced sample consisted of blood. These receptors all stem from a middle-aged man with Graves' ophthalmopathy. The CDR3 runs from the conserved cysteine through the conserved F or W. A D gene is named only where the DNA matches it firmly. Size is stated for part of the rows, as once, few or many counts, or as a class when the clone is expanded.

D gene	V gene	clone size	J gene	CDR3 DNA	CDR3 protein
NA	TRBV7-9	few	TRBJ2-7	TGTGCCAGCTGCGGGACATCGGCCCACGAGCAGTACTTC	CASCGTSAHEQYF
TRBD1	TRBV28	many	TRBJ1-2	TGTGCCAGTAGGACAGGGGGCGACTATGGCTACACCTTC	CASRTGGDYGYTF
NA	TRBV2	few	TRBJ1-1	TGTGCCAGCAGTGAAGCGCTCCGACAGGCAGAAGCTTTCTTT	CASSEALRQAEAFF
TRBD2	TRBV4-2	many	TRBJ2-3	TGTGCCAGCAGCCAATTCTCTAGCGGGGGTGGAGATACGCAGTATTTT	CASSQFSSGGGDTQYF
NA	TRBV15	NA	TRBJ2-1	TGTGCCACCAGCAGAGATCCGCAGGGCCCAAGCTCCTACAATGAGCAGTTCTTC	CATSRDPQGPSSYNEQFF
TRBD1	TRBV24-1	NA	TRBJ2-1	TGTGCCACCAGTGAACTGGGACAGGGATCTTACAATGAGCAGTTCTTC	CATSELGQGSYNEQFF
TRBD2	TRBV12-5	NA	TRBJ2-1	TGTGCTAGTGGTTTGGTCCACCCTCCGGGACTAGCGGGGGGCAAAAGCAGCTCCTACAATGAGCAGTTCTTC	CASGLVHPPGLAGGKSSSYNEQFF
NA	TRBV7-8	NA	TRBJ2-1	TGTGCCAGCAGCTTATTTCCAGGAACAGTCAATGAGCAGTTCTTC	CASSLFPGTVNEQFF
NA	TRBV7-9	many	TRBJ2-5	TGTGCCAGCAGCTCATGGGTGGACGTAGAGACCCAGTACTTC	CASSSWVDVETQYF
NA	TRBV20-1	many	TRBJ2-7	TGCAGTGCTAGGGGGGACTCATCCTACGAGCAGTACTTC	CSARGDSSYEQYF
NA	TRBV7-3	few	TRBJ1-6	TGTGCCAGCAGCCCTTCGACTTATTCACCCCTCCACTTT	CASSPSTYSPLHF
TRBD2	TRBV5-1	many	TRBJ2-3	TGCGCCAGCAGCCCGGGACTAGCGGAATCAGATACGCAGTATTTT	CASSPGLAESDTQYF
NA	TRBV5-1	NA	TRBJ2-7	TGCGCCAGCAGCTTGGGACGAGGGTCGCTGGCCGAGCAGTACTTC	CASSLGRGSLAEQYF
TRBD2	TRBV11-2	many	TRBJ2-3	TGTGCCAGCAGCGGAGCGGGGTTAAGGTCAGATACGCAGTATTTT	CASSGAGLRSDTQYF
NA	TRBV29-1	few	TRBJ1-2	TGCAGCGCGGAGACGGCTAACTATGGCTACACCTTC	CSAETANYGYTF
TRBD2	TRBV28	NA	TRBJ2-2	TGTGCCAGCAGTTTATTGGCTAGCGGGAGGAGGGAAAGGGAGCTGTTTTTT	CASSLLASGRRERELFF
NA	TRBV29-1	many	TRBJ1-1	TGCAGCGTCAAGACGGGGGGGGTGAACACTGAAGCTTTCTTT	CSVKTGGVNTEAFF
NA	TRBV10-3	NA	TRBJ2-3	TGTGCCATCGGGTCGGGCCCCCGTACAGATACGCAGTATTTT	CAIGSGPRTDTQYF
NA	TRBV7-8	NA	TRBJ2-7	TGTGCCAGCAGCCTTCCTCGCGGATCCAACGAGCAGTACTTC	CASSLPRGSNEQYF
TRBD1	TRBV6-1	few	TRBJ1-5	TGTGCCACCGACAGGGTACCCAATCAGCCCCAGCATTTT	CATDRVPNQPQHF
TRBD2	TRBV7-3	NA	TRBJ2-3	TGTGCCAGCAGCAAACTAGCGGGAGGCACAGATACGCAGTATTTT	CASSKLAGGTDTQYF
TRBD1	TRBV4-3	NA	TRBJ1-3	TGCGCCAGCAGCCAGGGACAGACAGGGACTGGAAACACCATATATTTT	CASSQGQTGTGNTIYF
TRBD2	TRBV19	many	TRBJ2-1	TGTGCCGTATGGGGGGGGAACAATGAGCAGTTCTTC	CAVWGGNNEQFF
NA	TRBV7-9	NA	TRBJ2-5	TGTGCCAGCAGCTCCCGCAGAGGGGGTCGAGAGACCCAGTACTTC	CASSSRRGGRETQYF
TRBD2	TRBV20-1	NA	TRBJ2-1	TGCAGTGCTTCACCTCTAGCGGGAGGGTCCTACAATGAGCAGTTCTTC	CSASPLAGGSYNEQFF
NA	TRBV4-1	few	TRBJ1-2	TGCGCCAGCAGCCAAGATGAGCAGGCCCCTGGCTACACCTTC	CASSQDEQAPGYTF
TRBD1	TRBV3-1	many	TRBJ2-3	TGTGCCAGCACTTTGACAGGGAGTATAGATACGCAGTATTTT	CASTLTGSIDTQYF
NA	TRBV6-1	few	TRBJ1-1	TGTGCCAGCAGACAGTTCATGAACACTGAAGCTTTCTTT	CASRQFMNTEAFF
TRBD2	TRBV6-5	NA	TRBJ2-1	TGTGCCAGCAGTTATACTAGCGGTTCCTACAATGAGCAGTTCTTC	CASSYTSGSYNEQFF
TRBD1	TRBV11-2	NA	TRBJ1-2	TGTGCCAGCAGCTTAGAAGGGCAGGGGGCTAAATCGCTATTCGGCTACACCTTC	CASSLEGQGAKSLFGYTF
TRBD2	TRBV3-1	many	TRBJ2-7	TGTGCCAGCAGCCAAGCCCTAGCGGGAGGCTCCTACGAGCAGTACTTC	CASSQALAGGSYEQYF
TRBD2	TRBV15	NA	TRBJ2-1	TGTGCCACCAGCAGGGCGTCTGGCGGGGGACCCTACAATGAGCAGTTCTTC	CATSRASGGGPYNEQFF
TRBD2	TRBV5-1	NA	TRBJ2-2	TGCGCCAGCAGCTCGTCCAGCGGGAGGACCGGGGAGCTGTTTTTT	CASSSSSGRTGELFF
NA	TRBV27	many	TRBJ2-7	TGTGCCAGCAGTTTACAGGGGGGGGTATCTGGGGAGCAGTACTTC	CASSLQGGVSGEQYF
NA	TRBV10-3	NA	TRBJ2-7	TGTGCCATCAGGGCAGAATATTCCTACGAGCAGTACTTC	CAIRAEYSYEQYF
TRBD1	TRBV4-1	few	TRBJ1-5	TGCGCCAGCAGCCAAGGCCAGGGGGCTAATCAGCCCCAGCATTTT	CASSQGQGANQPQHF
NA	TRBV10-3	NA	TRBJ2-1	TGTGCCATCAGTGAGTCAAAGGCAGTAAATGAGCAGTTCTTC	CAISESKAVNEQFF
NA	TRBV18	many	TRBJ2-1	TGTGCCAGCTCACCACTGGGGGGTGGCTCCTACAATGAGCAGTTCTTC	CASSPLGGGSYNEQFF
TRBD2	TRBV7-2	many	TRBJ2-3	TGTGCCAGCAGCTTAGCCCTAGCGGGAGGGTCGGCAGATACGCAGTATTTT	CASSLALAGGSADTQYF
TRBD2	TRBV30	few	TRBJ2-1	TGTGCCTGGAATAGCGGGACTAACAATGAGCAGTTCTTC	CAWNSGTNNEQFF
TRBD2	TRBV12-3/TRBV12-4	many	TRBJ2-3	TGTGCCAGCAGTTTAACAGCGGGGGGGAGCACAGATACGCAGTATTTT	CASSLTAGGSTDTQYF
NA	TRBV2	many	TRBJ2-2	TGTGCCAGTAGACTCGACGGGAACACCGGGGAGCTGTTTTTT	CASRLDGNTGELFF
NA	TRBV11-1	many	TRBJ2-2	TGTGCCAGCAGGGGATACACCGGGGAGCTGTTTTTT	CASRGYTGELFF
NA	TRBV6-9	NA	TRBJ1-1	TGTGCCAGCAGTTGCGAGGGTCGGACTGAAGCTTTCTTT	CASSCEGRTEAFF
NA	TRBV5-4	NA	TRBJ2-7	TGTGCCAGCAGCTTTTTGGAGGGGATGGGCGAGCAGTACTTC	CASSFLEGMGEQYF
TRBD1	TRBV3-1	few	TRBJ1-2	TGTGCCAGCAGCCGTGACAGGGACAAAGTTAGGCGGGACAGGGGCAACTATGGCTACACCTTC	CASSRDRDKVRRDRGNYGYTF
TRBD2	TRBV24-1	many	TRBJ2-1	TGTGCCACCAGTGACCCCGTCTTGGGCGGGAGCTACAATGAGCAGTTCTTC	CATSDPVLGGSYNEQFF
TRBD2	TRBV7-2	many	TRBJ2-7	TGTGCCAGCAGCTTAGTGATAGCGGGATCCTACGAGCAGTACTTC	CASSLVIAGSYEQYF
TRBD2	TRBV11-2	few	TRBJ2-1	TGTGCCAGCAGCTTAGTGGCTAGCGGGAGAGGGCATGAGCAGTTCTTC	CASSLVASGRGHEQFF
NA	TRBV30	NA	TRBJ2-2	TGTGCCTGGTCCTGGGGCACCGGGGAGCTGTTTTTT	CAWSWGTGELFF
TRBD1	TRBV7-8	NA	TRBJ1-4	TGTGCCAGCACCCCCGGAACCAGGGGGTTGGGGGAAAAACTGTTTTTT	CASTPGTRGLGEKLFF
TRBD2	TRBV14	few	TRBJ2-3	TGTGCCAGCAGCCAGGTAGCGGGAGGGGCCGATACGCAGTATTTT	CASSQVAGGADTQYF
NA	TRBV9	NA	TRBJ2-2	TGTGCCAGCAGCGTAGCCGGAGGGGGGACCGGGGAGCTGTTTTTT	CASSVAGGGTGELFF
NA	TRBV5-1	NA	TRBJ2-5	TGCGCCAGCAGCTCACAGGTCGAAGAGACCCAGTACTTC	CASSSQVEETQYF
NA	TRBV2	many	TRBJ2-7	TGTGCCAGCAGTGGTAGCTTACCATCCTACGAGCAGTACTTC	CASSGSLPSYEQYF